Here is one T cell receptor beta chain with its context. How the authors handled the data: Amplified reference gene primers provided the basis for estimating nucleated cell counts. Clones were read by immunoSEQ multiplex PCR, and TCRdb kept only the in-frame ones, dropping some. Clone size and the V and J calls come from that table; the DNA yielded D and trimming. Here the sample spans roughly 340,000 clones, about 93% being singletons. Germline loops: CDR1 LGHDT, CDR2 YNNKEL (reference sequence). This CDR3 comprises 17 residues. Trimming shortened V by 0 bases and J by 0 bases, and 14 bases separated the two germline ends. These data originate in a study of blood T cell repertoires in COVID-19. Study in general: COVID-19 samples collected from the United States, Italy and Spain covered acute and convalescent phases. PBMCs, B-cell-depleted T cells, or T cells provided the cDNA or gDNA that made up the material.

This sequence joins TRBV3-1 (or the pseudogene TRBV3-2) and TRBJ1-1; D might be TRBD1 (6 bases). This TCR came from a woman aged 18-29 years who had recovered from COVID-19. Sequenced material: peripheral blood. This chain's CDR3 is CASSQEFQRDMNTEAFF. As DNA, the CDR3 is TGTGCCAGCAGCCAAGAATTCCAGAGGGACATGAACACTGAAGCTTTCTTT.